The next 8 T cell receptor beta chains were all read from a single sample in a study of shared clonotypes between healthy human individuals (dated by TCRdb to the early 2020s). Library construction relied on the immunoSEQ multiplex PCR assay. Imported from immuneACCESS, the table was reduced by TCRdb to in-frame sequences with V and J called. These copies leave out some clones; in studies compared against another copy, an unresolved V gene accounts for under half, and the cause of the remainder is not known. This sample is represented by over a million clones; around 78% of them were singletons. The biggest ten clones account for roughly 0.61% of the sample. The sample comprised memory CD4+ T cells from PBMCs. The cell subset or site label on this specimen signifies: CD45RA-negative fraction. Receptors originate from a young man in good health. Some clones in this sample may be carry-over from other donors' samples.

The J gene is TRBJ1-1, the V gene TRBV4-2; D is ambiguous. Trimming cost V 4 bases and J 1 base, with 10 bases left between them. Germline V gene sequence: CDR1 LGHNA, CDR2 YNFKEQ. This CDR3 has 14 amino acids. The CDR3 nucleotides read TGTGCCAGCAGCCCAAAGCCCGGGAACACTGAAGCTTTCTTT. It translates to CASSPKPGNTEAFF.

The chain couples TRBV11-1 to TRBJ1-1, with TRBD1 as a possible D gene (5 bases). The germline CDR1 and CDR2 sequences are SGHAT and FQDESV (reference sequence). CDR3 length equals 13 residues. The ends were cut back, 2 bases at V and 4 bases at J, with 8 bases in the middle. This CDR3 is CASSLPGTTEAFF. For the CDR3, the DNA is TGTGCCAGCAGCTTACCAGGGACCACTGAAGCTTTCTTT.

The chain recombines TRBV15 with TRBJ2-3; 12 positions match TRBD2. The germline V gene encodes CDR1 LNHNV and CDR2 YYDKDF (reference sequence). V trimming: 2 bases; J trimming: 2 bases; junction bases outside the gene matches: 11. The length of the CDR3 is 19 residues. The CDR3 sequence is CATSRPGLAGGGPTDTQYF. CDR3 bases: TGTGCCACCAGCAGACCGGGACTAGCGGGCGGGGGGCCCACAGATACGCAGTATTTT.

As regards this clone: Other DNA sequences in this sample translate to the same CDR3. The chain has TRBV7-2 and TRBJ1-5, with D uncertain. There are 13 residues in the CDR3. Trimming removed 6 bases at V and 4 bases at J, with 10 bases between. CDR1 and CDR2 from the germline V gene are SGHTA and FQGNSA. This CDR3 reads CASSSDGNQPQHF. The CDR3 nucleotides read TGTGCCAGCAGTTCCGACGGGAATCAGCCCCAGCATTTT.

The rearrangement links TRBV28 to TRBJ2-5; a possible D gene is TRBD2 (5 bases). This CDR3 has 15 amino acids. From germline, CDR1 is MDHEN and CDR2 SYDVKM. Deletions cut 2 bases from V and 2 bases from J, with 12 bases between. CDR3 amino acids: CASSLRQRLQETQYF. In nucleotides, the CDR3 is TGTGCCAGCAGTTTAAGGCAGCGGCTACAAGAGACCCAGTACTTC. The complete variable domain, with remaining parts taken from reference TRBV28 and TRBJ2-5, reads DVKVTQSSRYLVKRTGEKVFLECVQDMDHENMFWYRQDPGLGLRLIYFSYDVKMKEKGDIPEGYSVSREKKERFSLILESASTNQTSMYLCASSLRQRLQETQYFGPGTRLLVL.

This chain joins TRBV30 and TRBJ2-7; D possibly uses TRBD1 or TRBD2 (6 bases each). V lost 3 bases and J 2 bases, leaving 14 bases between the germline ends. CDR3 length equals 14 residues. In germline, CDR1 is GTSNPN, CDR2 SVGIG (reference sequence). CDR3 amino acids: CAWRKGGTTYEQYF. The CDR3, as DNA: TGTGCCTGGAGAAAGGGGGGCACAACCTACGAGCAGTACTTC. Looking up the rest from reference TRBV30 and TRBJ2-7 gives the full variable domain: SQTIHQWPATLVQPVGSPLSLECTVEGTSNPNLYWYRQAAGRGLQLLFYSVGIGQISSEVPQNLSASRPQDRQFILSSKKLLLSDSGFYLCAWRKGGTTYEQYFGPGTRLTVT.

In nucleotides, the CDR3 is TGTGCCACCAGCGACCTGGACGGGTTCCTAGACGAGCAGTACTTC. The encoded protein is CATSDLDGFLDEQYF. V is TRBV15 and J is TRBJ2-7; the D is unclear. CDR1 and CDR2 from the germline V gene are LNHNV and YYDKDF (reference sequence). CDR3 length: 15 amino acids. V dropped 5 bases and J dropped 5 bases, with 19 bases sitting between them. The full variable domain, with the rest looked up from reference TRBV15 and TRBJ2-7, is DAMVIQNPRYQVTQFGKPVTLSCSQTLNHNVMYWYQQKSSQAPKLLFHYYDKDFNNEADTPDNFQSRRPNTSFCFLDIRSPGLGDTAMYLCATSDLDGFLDEQYFGPGTRLTVT.

The chain couples TRBV4-3 to TRBJ2-2; D perhaps matches TRBD1 (6 bases). CDR1 and CDR2 (germline): LGHNA, YSLEER. This CDR3 contains 18 residues. The V gene lost 0 bases and the J gene lost 0 bases, with 14 bases spanning the gap. CDR3 bases: TGCGCCAGCAGCCAAGAAGGGGGAACTGGACCGAACACCGGGGAGCTGTTTTTT. Amino acid sequence: CASSQEGGTGPNTGELFF.